This entry lists 5 T cell receptor beta chains sequenced from one sample in a study of CD8 T cells in Susac syndrome. RNA in amounts of about 0.5 to 1 ug was reverse transcribed with random hexamers. TCRdb reprocessed the immunoSEQ multiplex PCR reads with MiXCR, giving one entry per CDR3 protein. The repertoire includes around 170,000 distinct CDR3 sequences, around 95% of them detected once, and about 0.12% sits in the top ten. The sequenced sample consisted of CD4+ T cells from PBMCs. These receptors came from a human donor with Susac syndrome.

The V gene is TRBV5-4, the J gene TRBJ2-5; tentatively, D is TRBD2 (5 bases). The V gene lost 0 bases and the J gene lost 2 bases, with 11 bases spanning the gap. The CDR3 runs 15 residues. Germline V gene lookup returns CDR1 SGHNT and CDR2 YYREEE (reference sequence). The CDR3 DNA is TGTGCCAGCAGCTTGGCGGGGATGGGGCAAGAGACCCAGTACTTC. This encodes CASSLAGMGQETQYF.

This chain links TRBV30 with TRBJ1-2, with D unresolved. Looked up from germline, CDR1 is GTSNPN and CDR2 is SVGIG (reference sequence). The CDR3 has 13 residues. The V gene lost 5 bases and the J gene lost 0 bases, with 10 bases spanning the gap. This chain's CDR3 is CAWQKPSNYGYTF. The CDR3, as DNA: TGTGCCTGGCAGAAACCCTCTAACTATGGCTACACCTTC.

The chain employs TRBV6-2 or TRBV6-3 and TRBJ2-7; weak D call: TRBD2 (5 bases). Trimming cost V 9 bases and J 7 bases, with 19 bases left between them. CDR1 and CDR2 from the germline V gene are MNHEY and SVGEGT. The CDR3 is made up of 13 amino acids. The CDR3, as DNA: TGTGCCAGAAGACCGCGGGTATCGGTTGAGCAGTACGTC. It is translated as CARRPRVSVEQYV.

This chain connects TRBV11-2 to TRBJ1-1; TRBD1 matches 7 bases. This CDR3 region has 14 residues. Germline CDR1 and CDR2: SGHAT and FQNNGV. V trimming: 1 base; J trimming: 5 bases; junction bases outside the gene matches: 4. CDR3: CASSLGLQGTEAFF. CDR3 nucleotides: TGTGCCAGCAGCTTAGGGTTACAGGGGACTGAAGCTTTCTTT.

The rearrangement uses TRBV7-9 and TRBJ1-2, with D hard to call. The CDR3 sequence is 12 residues long. Trimming pared 1 base from V and 4 bases from J, leaving 4 bases between. Germline V gene data show CDR1 as SEHNR and CDR2 as FQNEAQ (reference sequence). CDR3: CASSLESYGYTF. DNA of the CDR3: TGTGCCAGCAGCTTAGAGAGCTATGGCTACACCTTC. The complete variable domain, with remaining parts taken from reference TRBV7-9 and TRBJ1-2, reads DTGVSQNPRHKITKRGQNVTFRCDPISEHNRLYWYRQTLGQGPEFLTYFQNEAQLEKSRLLSDRFSAERPKGSFSTLEIQRTEQGDSAMYLCASSLESYGYTFGSGTRLTVV.